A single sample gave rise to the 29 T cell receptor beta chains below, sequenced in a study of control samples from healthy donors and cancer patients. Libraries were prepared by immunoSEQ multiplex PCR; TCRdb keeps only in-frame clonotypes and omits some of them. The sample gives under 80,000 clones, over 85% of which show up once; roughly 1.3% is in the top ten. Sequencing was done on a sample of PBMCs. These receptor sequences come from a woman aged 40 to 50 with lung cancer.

CDR3 sequence reads: CASSQFGQWNTEAFF. CDR3 DNA: TGTGCCAGCAGCCAATTCGGACAGTGGAACACTGAAGCTTTCTTT. This rearrangement joins TRBV3-1 (or the pseudogene TRBV3-2) to TRBJ1-1; tentative D call: TRBD1 (6 bases). Germline-derived CDR1 and CDR2 are LGHDT and YNNKEL (reference sequence). The CDR3 runs 15 residues. Trimming pared 2 bases from V and 1 base from J, leaving 11 bases between.

The CDR3 bases are TGTGCCTCTTCGACCGGCCGCCAAGTAAGAGAGACCCAGTACTTC. Translating gives CASSTGRQVRETQYF. This sequence joins TRBV30 and TRBJ2-5; D is unclear. Germline-derived CDR1 and CDR2 are GTSNPN and SVGIG (reference sequence). The CDR3 has 15 residues. Trimming cost V 7 bases and J 4 bases, with 22 bases left between them.

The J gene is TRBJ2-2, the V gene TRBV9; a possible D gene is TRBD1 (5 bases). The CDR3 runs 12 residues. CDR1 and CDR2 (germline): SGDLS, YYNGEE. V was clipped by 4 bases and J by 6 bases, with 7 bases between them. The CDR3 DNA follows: TGTGCCAGCAGCCCAGGGTCCGGGGAGCTGTTTTTT. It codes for CASSPGSGELFF.

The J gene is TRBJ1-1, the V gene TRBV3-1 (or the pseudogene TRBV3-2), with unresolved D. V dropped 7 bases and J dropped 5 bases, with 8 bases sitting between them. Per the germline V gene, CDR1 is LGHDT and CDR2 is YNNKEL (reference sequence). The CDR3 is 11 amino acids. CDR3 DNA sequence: TGTGCCAGCACCTTGGGGACTGAAGCTTTCTTT. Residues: CASTLGTEAFF.

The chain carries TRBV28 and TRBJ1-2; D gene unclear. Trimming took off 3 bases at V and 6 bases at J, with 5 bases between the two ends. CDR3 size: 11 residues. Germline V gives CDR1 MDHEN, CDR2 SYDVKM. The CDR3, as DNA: TGTGCCAGCAGTTTCCGAGATGGCTACACCTTC. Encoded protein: CASSFRDGYTF.

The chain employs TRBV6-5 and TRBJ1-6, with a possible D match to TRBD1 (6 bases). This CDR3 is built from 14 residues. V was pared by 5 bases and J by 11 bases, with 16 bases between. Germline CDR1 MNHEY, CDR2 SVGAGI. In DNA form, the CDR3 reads TGTGCCAGCAGTCCCGACAGGACCCCCCCACCCCTCCACTTT. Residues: CASSPDRTPPPLHF.

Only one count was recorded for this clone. The CDR3 reads CASSPVKGQGWNEQFF. CDR3 nucleotide sequence: TGTGCCAGTAGCCCTGTAAAGGGACAGGGGTGGAATGAGCAGTTCTTC. The J gene is TRBJ2-1, the V gene TRBV19; 10 nucleotides align to TRBD1. V shed 6 bases and J 7 bases; nucleotides not matched to a gene: 12. Germline values: CDR1 LNHDA, CDR2 SQIVND (reference sequence). The CDR3 spans 16 residues.

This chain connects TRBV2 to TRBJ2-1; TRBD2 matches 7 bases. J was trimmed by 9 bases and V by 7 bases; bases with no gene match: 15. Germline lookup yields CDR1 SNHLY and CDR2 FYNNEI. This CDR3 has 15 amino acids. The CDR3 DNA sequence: TGTGCCAGCATGGGGAGGGTGCGGGGGTTGGGTGAGCAGTTCTTC. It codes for CASMGRVRGLGEQFF.

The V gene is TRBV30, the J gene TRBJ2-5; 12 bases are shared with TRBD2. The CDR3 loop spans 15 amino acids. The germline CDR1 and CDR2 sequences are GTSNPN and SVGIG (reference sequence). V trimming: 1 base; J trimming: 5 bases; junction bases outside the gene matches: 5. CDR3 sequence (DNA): TGTGCCTGGAGTGCTAGCGGGGGGGTCCGGGAGACCCAGTACTTC. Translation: CAWSASGGVRETQYF. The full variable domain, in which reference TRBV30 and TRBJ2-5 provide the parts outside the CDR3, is SQTIHQWPATLVQPVGSPLSLECTVEGTSNPNLYWYRQAAGRGLQLLFYSVGIGQISSEVPQNLSASRPQDRQFILSSKKLLLSDSGFYLCAWSASGGVRETQYFGPGTRLLVL.

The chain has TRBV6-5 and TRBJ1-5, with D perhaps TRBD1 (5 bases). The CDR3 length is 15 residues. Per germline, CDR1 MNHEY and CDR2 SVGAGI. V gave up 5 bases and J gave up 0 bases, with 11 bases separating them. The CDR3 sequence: CASSPGRYSNQPQHF. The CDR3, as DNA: TGTGCCAGCAGTCCGGGACGGTATAGCAATCAGCCCCAGCATTTT.

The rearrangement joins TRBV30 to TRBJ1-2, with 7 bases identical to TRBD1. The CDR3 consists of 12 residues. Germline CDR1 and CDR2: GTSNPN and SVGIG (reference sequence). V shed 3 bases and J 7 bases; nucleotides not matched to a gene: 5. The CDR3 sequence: CAWSTTGFGYTF. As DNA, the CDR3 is TGTGCCTGGAGCACGACAGGGTTTGGCTACACCTTC.

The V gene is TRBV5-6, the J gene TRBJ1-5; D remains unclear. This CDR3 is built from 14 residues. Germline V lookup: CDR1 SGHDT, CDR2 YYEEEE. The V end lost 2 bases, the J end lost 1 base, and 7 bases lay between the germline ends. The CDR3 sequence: CASSFPGSNQPQHF. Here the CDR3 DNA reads TGTGCCAGCAGCTTCCCCGGGAGCAATCAGCCCCAGCATTTT.

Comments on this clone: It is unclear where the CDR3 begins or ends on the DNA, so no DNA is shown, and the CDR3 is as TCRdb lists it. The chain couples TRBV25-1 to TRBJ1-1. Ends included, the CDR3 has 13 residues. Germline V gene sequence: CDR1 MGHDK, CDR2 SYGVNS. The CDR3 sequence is CASSSGQGEGAFF.

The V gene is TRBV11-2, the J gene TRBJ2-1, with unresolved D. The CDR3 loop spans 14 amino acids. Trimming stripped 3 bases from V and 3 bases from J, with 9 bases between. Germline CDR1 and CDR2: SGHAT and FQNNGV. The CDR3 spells CASSFENIYNEQFF. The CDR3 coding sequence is TGTGCCAGCAGCTTTGAGAACATCTACAATGAGCAGTTCTTC.

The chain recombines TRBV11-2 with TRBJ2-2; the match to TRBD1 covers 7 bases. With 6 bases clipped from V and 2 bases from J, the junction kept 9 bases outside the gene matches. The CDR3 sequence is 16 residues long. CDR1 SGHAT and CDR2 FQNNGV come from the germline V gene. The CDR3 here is CASRKPGQRNTGELFF. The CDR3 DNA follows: TGTGCCAGCAGAAAACCGGGACAGCGAAACACCGGGGAGCTGTTTTTT.

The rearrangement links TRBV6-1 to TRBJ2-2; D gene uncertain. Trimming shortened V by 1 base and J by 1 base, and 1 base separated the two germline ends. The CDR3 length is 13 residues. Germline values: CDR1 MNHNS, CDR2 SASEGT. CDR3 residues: CASSEVNTGELFF. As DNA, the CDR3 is TGTGCCAGCAGTGAAGTGAACACCGGGGAGCTGTTTTTT.

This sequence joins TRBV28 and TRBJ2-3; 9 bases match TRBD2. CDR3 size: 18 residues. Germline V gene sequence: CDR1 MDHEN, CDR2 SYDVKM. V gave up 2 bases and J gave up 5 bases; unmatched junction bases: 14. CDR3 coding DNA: TGTGCCAGCAGTTTAACCCCCCCGGCGGGGGGGCCCTTAGATACGCAGTATTTT. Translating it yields CASSLTPPAGGPLDTQYF.

The CDR3 DNA follows: TGTGCCAGCAGCCTTAGGACAGGGGGCCCCCGGCACGGGGAGCTGTTTTTT. This encodes CASSLRTGGPRHGELFF. This sequence joins TRBV11-3 and TRBJ2-2; 11 bases map to TRBD1. CDR1 and CDR2 from the germline V gene are SGHNT and YENEEA. The CDR3 totals 17 residues. After removal of 5 bases from V and 7 bases from J, the junction contained 12 bases not matched to a gene. The full variable domain, completed using reference TRBV11-3 and TRBJ2-2, is EAGVVQSPRYKIIEKKQPVAFWCNPISGHNTLYWYLQNLGQGPELLIRYENEEAVDDSQLPKDRFSAERLKGVDSTLKIQPAELGDSAVYLCASSLRTGGPRHGELFFGEGSRLTVL.

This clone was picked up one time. In nucleotides, the CDR3 is TGCAGCGTTGTACTGGAAAACAATCAGCCCCAGCATTTT. Its translation is CSVVLENNQPQHF. The V and J genes are TRBV29-1 and TRBJ1-5; D ambiguous. The ends were cut back, 4 bases at V and 3 bases at J, with 10 bases in the middle. CDR1 and CDR2 (germline): SQVTM, ANQGSEA. CDR3 size: 13 residues.

The CDR3 DNA reads TGTGCCAGCAGTTCGTTAGGGGCTGGAAACACCATATATTTT. Its protein is CASSSLGAGNTIYF. V is TRBV6-6 and J is TRBJ1-3; TRBD1 might be the D (5 bases). The ends were cut back, 4 bases at V and 2 bases at J, with 9 bases in the middle. Germline assignment: CDR1 MNHNY and CDR2 SVGAGI (reference sequence). CDR3 length equals 14 residues.

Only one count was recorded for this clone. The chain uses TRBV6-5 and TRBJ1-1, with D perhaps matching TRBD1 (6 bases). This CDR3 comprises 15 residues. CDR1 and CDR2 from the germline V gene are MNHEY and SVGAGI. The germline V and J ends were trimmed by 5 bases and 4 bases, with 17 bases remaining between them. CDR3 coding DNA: TGTGCCAGCAGTCGCGGGACACCTATGAGCACTGAAGCTTTCTTT. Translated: CASSRGTPMSTEAFF.

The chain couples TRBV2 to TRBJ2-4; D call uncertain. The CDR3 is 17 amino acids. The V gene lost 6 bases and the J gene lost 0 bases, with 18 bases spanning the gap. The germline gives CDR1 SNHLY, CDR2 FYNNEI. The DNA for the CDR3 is TGTGCCAGCAGCGCCATTTCGTCTTACTTAGCCAAAAACATTCAGTACTTC. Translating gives CASSAISSYLAKNIQYF.

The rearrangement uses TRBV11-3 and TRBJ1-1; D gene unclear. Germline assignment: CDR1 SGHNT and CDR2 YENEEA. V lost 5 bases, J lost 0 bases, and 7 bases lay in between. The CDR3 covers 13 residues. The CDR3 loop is CASSRRMNTEAFF. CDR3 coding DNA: TGTGCCAGCAGCCGACGAATGAACACTGAAGCTTTCTTT.

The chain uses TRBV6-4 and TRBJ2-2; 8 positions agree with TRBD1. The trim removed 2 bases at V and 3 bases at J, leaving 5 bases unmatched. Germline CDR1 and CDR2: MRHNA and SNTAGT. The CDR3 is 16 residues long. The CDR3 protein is CASSDEDRGDTGELFF. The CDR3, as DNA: TGTGCCAGCAGTGACGAAGACAGGGGCGACACCGGGGAGCTGTTTTTT.

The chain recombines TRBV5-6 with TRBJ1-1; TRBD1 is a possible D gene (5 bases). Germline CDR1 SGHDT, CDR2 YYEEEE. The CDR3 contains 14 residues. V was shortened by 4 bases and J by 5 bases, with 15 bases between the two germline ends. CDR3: CASSPQAGQTEAFF. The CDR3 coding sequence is TGTGCCAGCAGCCCCCAAGCAGGGCAAACTGAAGCTTTCTTT.

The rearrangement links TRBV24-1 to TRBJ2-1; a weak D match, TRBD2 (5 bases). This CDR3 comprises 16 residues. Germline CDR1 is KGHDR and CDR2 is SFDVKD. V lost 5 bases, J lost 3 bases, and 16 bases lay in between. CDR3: CATSARSSTLYNEQFF. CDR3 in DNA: TGTGCCACCAGTGCCCGATCTAGCACCCTCTACAATGAGCAGTTCTTC.

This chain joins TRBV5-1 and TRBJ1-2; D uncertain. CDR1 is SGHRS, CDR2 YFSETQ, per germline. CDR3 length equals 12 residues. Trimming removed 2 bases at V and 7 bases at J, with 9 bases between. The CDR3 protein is CASSFRQGGYTF. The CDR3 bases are TGCGCCAGCAGCTTCCGACAAGGTGGCTACACCTTC.

CDR3 DNA: TGTGCCAGCCGGTCTGGAAACACCATATATTTT. This codes for CASRSGNTIYF. This chain joins TRBV9 and TRBJ1-3, with D hard to call. The CDR3 is made up of 11 amino acids. Germline V gene sequence: CDR1 SGDLS, CDR2 YYNGEE. The ends were cut back, 7 bases at V and 1 base at J, with 3 bases in the middle. Based on the CDR3 plus reference TRBV9 and TRBJ1-3, the full variable domain is DSGVTQTPKHLITATGQRVTLRCSPRSGDLSVYWYQQSLDQGLQFLIQYYNGEERAKGNILERFSAQQFPDLHSELNLSSLELGDSALYFCASRSGNTIYFGEGSWLTVV.

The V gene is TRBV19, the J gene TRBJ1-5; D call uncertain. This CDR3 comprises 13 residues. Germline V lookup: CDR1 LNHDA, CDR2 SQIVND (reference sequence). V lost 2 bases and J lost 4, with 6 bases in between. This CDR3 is CASSIRENQPQHF. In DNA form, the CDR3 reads TGTGCCAGTAGTATAAGGGAAAATCAGCCCCAGCATTTT.